Below, 27 T cell receptor beta chains from the same sample are listed, as sequenced in a study of post-analysis software for immune sequencing data. The library was made from cDNA and included unique molecular identifiers. A single record per CDR3 protein comes from TCRdb applying MiXCR to the PCR reads. Of 650,000 to 850,000 distinct CDR3 sequences detected, roughly 50% appear once; the ten largest clones hold 4.9%. Study-wide findings and caveats: Relative to controls, patients had a few TRBV segments at higher frequency, with TRBV5-6, TRBV5-1 and TRBV20-1 among these.

The antigens these receptors bind are not known. The sequencing input was blood. These receptors came from a girl aged 5-17 years with multiple sclerosis.

This clonotype has only a few counts. DNA of the CDR3: TGCGCCAGCAGCCAAGATCGGGCTTGGACGGACCGCTACAATGAGCAGTTCTTC. This translates into CASSQDRAWTDRYNEQFF. This chain connects TRBV4-3 to TRBJ2-1; D unresolved. V dropped 0 bases and J dropped 3 bases, with 18 bases sitting between them. The CDR3 covers 18 residues. Germline CDR1 reads LGHNA; CDR2 reads YSLEER.

The V call is TRBV3-1, the J call TRBJ2-5; the D is unclear. The V gene lost 0 bases and the J gene lost 2 bases, with 13 bases spanning the gap. The CDR3 is 16 residues long. Germline assignment: CDR1 LGHDT and CDR2 YNNKEL (reference sequence). CDR3 residues: CASSQDGVLRQETQYF. In DNA form, the CDR3 reads TGTGCCAGCAGCCAAGATGGGGTTCTGCGGCAAGAGACCCAGTACTTC.

This rearrangement joins TRBV29-1 to TRBJ1-1; D is unclear. V lost 7 bases, J lost 3 bases, and 9 bases lay in between. CDR3 size: 11 residues. Germline V lookup: CDR1 SQVTM, CDR2 ANQGSEA. This chain's CDR3 is CSGRGYTEAFF. CDR3 in DNA: TGCAGCGGAAGAGGGTACACTGAAGCTTTCTTT.

The chain combines TRBV7-9 with TRBJ1-2; possible D gene TRBD1, 5 bases. Germline CDR1 is SEHNR and CDR2 is FQNEAQ (reference sequence). The germline V and J ends were trimmed by 5 bases and 4 bases, with 23 bases remaining between them. The CDR3 extends over 17 amino acids. The DNA for the CDR3 is TGTGCCAGCAGCGTATCGACACGGGGGATCGTCGGCTATGGCTACACCTTC. It encodes CASSVSTRGIVGYGYTF.

This rearrangement joins TRBV5-1 to TRBJ2-5; D ambiguous. Looked up from germline, CDR1 is SGHRS and CDR2 is YFSETQ. Trimming removed 3 bases from V and 0 bases from J, with 15 bases in between. The CDR3 totals 16 residues. The chain's CDR3 is CASSSVTADHQETQYF. The CDR3 DNA sequence: TGCGCCAGCAGCTCGGTTACGGCAGACCACCAAGAGACCCAGTACTTC.

The chain couples TRBV6-1 to TRBJ2-4; D is ambiguous. The tail of the sequence fits TRBJ2-7 better, so the J call may be wrong. In germline, CDR1 is MNHNS, CDR2 SASEGT. The CDR3 covers 11 residues. In nucleotides, the CDR3 is TGTGCCAGCAGTGAACTGGTCGAGCAGTACTTC. Encoded protein: CASSELVEQYF.

This clonotype was seen more than once but under ten times. This sequence joins TRBV5-1 and TRBJ2-3; 11 bases align to TRBD2. V lost 6 bases, J lost 3 bases, and 12 bases stayed unmatched. The germline CDR1 and CDR2 sequences are SGHRS and YFSETQ. The CDR3 runs 17 residues. This CDR3 is CASNSGTSGSQTDTQYF. CDR3 nucleotides: TGCGCCAGCAACTCCGGGACTAGCGGTTCCCAGACAGATACGCAGTATTTT.

The chain carries TRBV9 and TRBJ2-6, with D unclear. The CDR3 extends over 16 amino acids. V lost 7 bases and J 0 bases, leaving 14 bases between the germline ends. From germline, CDR1 is SGDLS and CDR2 YYNGEE. The CDR3 protein is CASLGRTSSGANVLTF. The CDR3 DNA follows: TGTGCCAGCCTAGGGCGTACCAGCTCTGGGGCCAACGTCCTGACTTTC.

This clonotype was detected a few times. The chain couples TRBV7-8 to TRBJ1-4, with D possibly TRBD1 on 6 matching bases. Trimming removed 5 bases at V and 10 bases at J, with 20 bases between. The CDR3 runs 15 residues. Germline assignment: CDR1 SGHVS and CDR2 FQNEAQ. The CDR3: CASSPEGGSERKLFF. The CDR3 nucleotides are TGTGCCAGCAGCCCTGAAGGGGGTTCGGAACGAAAACTGTTTTTT.

The V call is TRBV29-1, the J call TRBJ2-1, with 10 positions matching TRBD1. The V and J ends lost 8 bases and 10 bases, in that order; junction bases with no gene match: 8. CDR3 size: 12 residues. Germline CDR1 SQVTM, CDR2 ANQGSEA. As DNA, the CDR3 is TGCAGCACGGACAGGGGGACCTCCGAGCAGTTCTTC. Its translation is CSTDRGTSEQFF.

The chain joins TRBV20-1 to TRBJ2-3, with 7 bases lining up with TRBD2. The CDR3 totals 16 residues. Per the germline V gene, CDR1 is DFQATT and CDR2 is SNEGSKA (reference sequence). Losses at the gene ends were 5 bases for V and 3 bases for J; bases not matched to a gene: 14. CDR3 nucleotide sequence: TGCAGTGCTCAGCCTAGCGGAACCAGGCTGACAGATACGCAGTATTTT. Protein: CSAQPSGTRLTDTQYF.

In its sample, this clonotype was seen a few times. The chain couples TRBV27 to TRBJ2-5, with TRBD2 matching 7 bases. The J segment lost 5 bases and the V segment lost 3 bases, leaving 9 bases of the junction unmatched. CDR3 length: 15 residues. In germline, CDR1 is MNHEY, CDR2 SMNVEV (reference sequence). CDR3 sequence reads: CASSLDILGGETQYF. The CDR3 region has the DNA TGTGCCAGCAGTTTGGATATACTGGGGGGGGAGACCCAGTACTTC.

The J gene is TRBJ2-1, the V gene TRBV4-3, with TRBD1 as a possible D gene (6 bases). The CDR3 contains 15 residues. The germline V gene encodes CDR1 LGHNA and CDR2 YSLEER. CDR3 bases: TGCGTTAGCCAAAGCCAAGTACAGGGTGGGGATGAGCAGTTCTTC. Protein: CVSQSQVQGGDEQFF.

The V call is TRBV15, the J call TRBJ1-2; D may be TRBD1 (6 bases). V gave up 0 bases and J gave up 4 bases, with 18 bases separating them. The CDR3 contains 17 residues. Germline CDR1 is LNHNV and CDR2 is YYDKDF (reference sequence). CDR3 sequence (DNA): TGTGCCACCAGCAGAGATACCCTAACAGGGAGGGCCTATGGCTACACCTTC. It codes for CATSRDTLTGRAYGYTF.

The chain links TRBV9 to TRBJ2-1; possibly TRBD2 for D (6 bases). CDR3 length: 15 residues. The germline V and J ends were trimmed by 0 bases and 2 bases, with 9 bases remaining between them. The germline gives CDR1 SGDLS, CDR2 YYNGEE. This CDR3 reads CASSVEAGPYNEQFF. The CDR3 DNA sequence: TGTGCCAGCAGCGTAGAGGCGGGACCCTACAATGAGCAGTTCTTC.

The J gene is TRBJ1-1, the V gene TRBV5-1, with D maybe TRBD1 (6 bases). CDR1 and CDR2 (germline): SGHRS, YFSETQ. V lost 1 base to trimming and J lost 0 bases, with 13 bases between them. The CDR3 consists of 16 residues. The CDR3 loop is CASSLSRDTLNTEAFF. In nucleotides, the CDR3 is TGCGCCAGCAGCTTGAGTAGGGACACCTTGAACACTGAAGCTTTCTTT.

The CDR3: CASSSGTFNGYTF. CDR3 DNA: TGTGCCAGCAGCAGCGGGACGTTTAATGGCTACACCTTC. The chain carries TRBV7-9 and TRBJ1-2; D is possibly TRBD1 (5 bases). Deletions cut 5 bases from V and 6 bases from J, with 13 bases between. The CDR3 extends over 13 amino acids. Per the germline V gene, CDR1 is SEHNR and CDR2 is FQNEAQ (reference sequence).

The table lists this clonotype with a few counts. The J gene is TRBJ1-5, the V gene TRBV20-1, with D hard to call. CDR3 length: 15 residues. Germline V lookup: CDR1 DFQATT, CDR2 SNEGSKA (reference sequence). V gave up 4 bases and J gave up 7 bases, with 20 bases separating them. CDR3 amino acids: CSAKKVGRLEQPQHF. In nucleotides, the CDR3 is TGCAGTGCTAAGAAGGTGGGGAGGTTAGAGCAGCCCCAGCATTTT.

The CDR3 bases are TGCAGTGCTAGGATTAGCGGGAGGTGGTATGAGCAGTTCTTC. Amino acids: CSARISGRWYEQFF. The chain combines TRBV20-1 with TRBJ2-1; 10 nucleotides align to TRBD2. Per the germline V gene, CDR1 is DFQATT and CDR2 is SNEGSKA (reference sequence). With 3 bases clipped from V and 8 bases from J, the junction kept 7 bases outside the gene matches. The CDR3 totals 14 residues.

The gene calls are TRBV20-1 and TRBJ2-7; 8 bases line up with TRBD1. This CDR3 comprises 14 residues. V lost 2 bases, J lost 2 bases, and 5 bases stayed unmatched. Germline loops: CDR1 DFQATT, CDR2 SNEGSKA (reference sequence). In DNA form, the CDR3 reads TGCAGTGCTAGACACCGGGACAGGCCCTACGAGCAGTACTTC. Translating it yields CSARHRDRPYEQYF.

J is TRBJ2-3 and V is TRBV4-1, with 7 bases aligning to TRBD1. This CDR3 contains 16 residues. In germline, CDR1 is MGHRA, CDR2 YSYEKL. The V segment lost 1 base and the J segment 2 bases; nucleotides outside the gene matches: 6. The DNA of the CDR3 is TGCGCCAGCAGCCAAGGGACAGGTCACACCACAGATACGCAGTATTTT. The encoded protein is CASSQGTGHTTDTQYF.

The sample holds a few counts of this clonotype. This chain uses TRBV20-1 with TRBJ2-7, with no clear D. Germline V gene lookup returns CDR1 DFQATT and CDR2 SNEGSKA (reference sequence). There are 11 residues in the CDR3. V gave up 1 base and J gave up 9 bases, with 10 bases separating them. The CDR3 sequence: CSARAGPGQYF. CDR3 DNA: TGCAGTGCTAGAGCGGGCCCAGGGCAGTACTTC.

Notes on this clonotype: Compared with germline, one end of the junction differs, possibly owing to a read error. The chain is built from TRBV20-1 and TRBJ2-1; 8 bases line up with TRBD2. The CDR3 length is 16 residues. In germline, CDR1 is DFQATT, CDR2 SNEGSKA (reference sequence). The CDR3 loop reads CSAREGGAGVGEEEFF. The CDR3 DNA is TGCAGTGCCAGAGAAGGCGGAGCGGGAGTGGGGGAAGAGGAGTTCTTC.

The rearrangement uses TRBV6-5 and TRBJ2-2; no firm D call. The CDR3 extends over 11 amino acids. Trimming took off 7 bases at V and 8 bases at J, with 8 bases between the two ends. Germline CDR1 reads MNHEY; CDR2 reads SVGAGI. The CDR3 nucleotides read TGTGCCAGCATCAAAGGGGGGGAGCTGTTTTTT. It codes for CASIKGGELFF.

The chain has TRBV4-1 and TRBJ2-3, with a possible D match to TRBD1 (6 bases). V dropped 3 bases and J dropped 2 bases, with 12 bases sitting between them. CDR3 length: 15 amino acids. From germline, CDR1 is MGHRA and CDR2 YSYEKL. CDR3 amino acids: CASSQLQGLTDTQYF. CDR3 sequence (DNA): TGCGCCAGCAGCCAGCTACAGGGCCTCACAGATACGCAGTATTTT.

This clonotype was observed a few times. The chain joins TRBV12-3 or TRBV12-4 to TRBJ1-5; D remains unclear. The CDR3 runs 13 residues. V dropped 3 bases and J dropped 2 bases, with 5 bases sitting between them. The CDR3 spells CASSFRRNQPQHF. The CDR3 coding sequence is TGTGCCAGCAGTTTTCGGCGCAATCAGCCCCAGCATTTT.

This chain uses TRBV12-3 or TRBV12-4 with TRBJ2-3; TRBD2 aligns across 11 bases. Trimming at V came to 2 bases and at J to 2 bases, leaving 12 bases not matched to a gene. This CDR3 spans 19 amino acids. CDR3 nucleotides: TGTGCCAGCAGTTTATGGCTAGCGGGAGGTCTCGGCCCCACAGATACGCAGTATTTT. Protein product: CASSLWLAGGLGPTDTQYF.